The T cell receptor beta chain described here comes from a study of blood T cell repertoires in COVID-19. For the study at large: The United States, Italy and Spain were the sources of the acute and convalescent COVID-19 samples. T cells, B-cell-depleted T cells, or PBMCs provided the cDNA or gDNA that served as material.

Original processing notes: Estimation of nucleated cell counts was performed using reference gene primer amplification. The table came from immunoSEQ multiplex PCR; TCRdb's copy has only in-frame clones and leaves some out. V and J calls and clone size are those listed in that table; D and trimming were worked out from the DNA. This table has 150,000 to 170,000 clones, roughly 80% appearing once. The sample comprised peripheral blood. This clonotype was obtained from a woman in her fifties or sixties with acute or convalescent COVID-19.

The CDR3 region has the DNA TGTGCCAGCAGCCCCCCAGGGGGGCCCTACAATGAGCAGTTCTTC. Translating it yields CASSPPGGPYNEQFF. The chain links TRBV14 to TRBJ2-1; TRBD1 is a possible D gene (7 bases). Germline loops: CDR1 SGHDN, CDR2 FVKESK. V lost 4 bases, J lost 2 bases, and 12 bases lay in between. This CDR3 has 15 residues.